This TCR beta chain was identified in a study of sequential checkpoint blockade in melanoma. About the research overall: Arm A got nivolumab then ipilimumab; arm B the reverse, 1:1. After both sequences, patients received maintenance nivolumab.

Treatment specified: randomized to nivolumab then ipilimumab (arm A) or the reverse (arm B). DNA-damaging chemotherapy had not been given to any patient beforehand. Live CD3+CD8+ CD19− CD56− cells were sorted from PBMCs. V was clipped by 3 bases and J by 4 bases; unmatched bases: 9. The CDR3 extends over 16 amino acids. Germline assignment: CDR1 SGHRS and CDR2 YFSETQ. TCRdb's table, derived via immunoSEQ multiplex PCR, lists solely in-frame clones and lacks some. The sample yields 40,000 or so clones, roughly 90% seen once. This chain joins TRBV5-1 and TRBJ2-5, with 10 bases lining up with TRBD2. This clonotype originated in a human donor with melanoma. Sequencing was performed on CD8+ T cells sorted from blood (inferred from file names), taken from a patient given nivolumab and ipilimumab in sequence. CDR3 sequence: CASSSAEREGRETQYF. CDR3 sequence (DNA): TGCGCCAGCAGCTCTGCGGAGCGGGAGGGCCGAGAGACCCAGTACTTC.